One sample yielded the 6 T cell receptor beta chains listed below, sequenced in a study of cytomegalovirus exposure and HLA in healthy donors. The PCR employed 60 Vbeta primers together with 13 Jbeta primers. Assay: immunoSEQ multiplex PCR; the TCRdb copy retains only in-frame clones and omits some. The data contain fewer than 55,000 clones, roughly 70% of them seen just once; the ten biggest clones take up around a fifth. What was sequenced was PBMCs. Source of these receptors: a woman aged 50 to 65 in good health and CMV-seropositive.

The CDR3 DNA sequence: TGTGCCAGCAGCCAAGGACTAGCGGGAGGTGGTGAGCAGTTCTTC. Protein sequence: CASSQGLAGGGEQFF. The chain is built from TRBV7-2 and TRBJ2-1, with TRBD2 identical over 14 bases. The V and J ends lost 5 bases and 9 bases, in that order; junction bases with no gene match: 6. Germline CDR1 SGHTA, CDR2 FQGNSA. The CDR3 runs 15 residues.

The J gene is TRBJ1-4, the V gene TRBV11-2; D perhaps matches TRBD1 (6 bases). V lost 6 bases, J lost 4 bases, and 12 bases lay in between. The CDR3 spans 14 residues. Per the germline V gene, CDR1 is SGHAT and CDR2 is FQNNGV. The chain's CDR3 is CASRLDSGNEKLFF. The CDR3 region has the DNA TGTGCCAGCAGATTGGACAGCGGTAATGAAAAACTGTTTTTT.

In nucleotides, the CDR3 is TGTGCCAGCAGCTCCCAAGGGACAAGCTCCTACAATGAGCAGTTCTTC. Translated, it gives CASSSQGTSSYNEQFF. The chain links TRBV7-9 to TRBJ2-1; a possible D gene is TRBD1 (6 bases). Germline V gives CDR1 SEHNR, CDR2 FQNEAQ (reference sequence). The CDR3 spans 16 residues. Trimming shortened V by 4 bases and J by 0 bases, and 13 bases separated the two germline ends.

V and J are TRBV2 and TRBJ2-1; a possible D gene is TRBD2 (6 bases). The CDR3 runs 14 residues. With 1 base removed from V and 6 bases from J, the gap between germline ends came to 10 bases. Germline V gene lookup returns CDR1 SNHLY and CDR2 FYNNEI. The CDR3 nucleotides are TGTGCCAGCAGTGAAGGGGGGGTCATCAATGAGCAGTTCTTC. Its protein is CASSEGGVINEQFF.

The J gene is TRBJ2-7, the V gene TRBV19, with 7 bases fitting TRBD1. From germline, CDR1 is LNHDA and CDR2 SQIVND (reference sequence). V was pared by 6 bases and J by 5 bases, with 13 bases of the junction left unmatched. The CDR3 contains 15 residues. DNA for the CDR3: TGTGCCAGTAGCAACCGAGGGGGCGGAGCGGACGAGCAGTACTTC. The encoded protein is CASSNRGGGADEQYF.

The chain recombines TRBV19 with TRBJ1-2; TRBD1 agrees at 11 bases. CDR3 size: 15 residues. V lost 4 bases, J lost 8 bases, and 9 bases stayed unmatched. Looked up from germline, CDR1 is LNHDA and CDR2 is SQIVND (reference sequence). CDR3 coding DNA: TGTGCCAGTAGTAGCCGGGACAGGGGGGCCTACGGCTACACCTTC. It specifies CASSSRDRGAYGYTF.